The table lists the clone carrying this TCR beta chain with a count of one. The data derive from a study of control samples from healthy donors and cancer patients. The J segment lost 2 bases and the V segment lost 3 bases, leaving 6 bases of the junction unmatched. CDR3 length equals 15 residues. CDR1 is MNHNS and CDR2 is SASEGT in the germline V gene. The data were produced by immunoSEQ multiplex PCR, yet TCRdb's version contains in-frame clones alone and is incomplete. The table has some 150,000 clones, more than 90% seen once. The receptor comes from a man aged 25 to 45 in good health. Specimen: blood. The chain links TRBV6-1 to TRBJ2-7; 8 bases agree with TRBD1. The CDR3 DNA follows: TGTGCCAGCAGTGATCGCCCAGGGGGCGCCTACGAGCAGTACTTC. Protein: CASSDRPGGAYEQYF.